These 26 T cell receptor beta chains originate from one sample sequenced in a study of regulatory T cells in long-lasting Graves disease. Time point in this sample: persistent/refractory GD, antithyroid drugs over 5 years with positive TRAb. There was RNA extracted from PBMCs, and the TCR library was made from it. Building of the TCR beta libraries involved iRepertoire HTBI primers and Arm-PCR of CDR3 regions. TCRdb processed the multiplex PCR reads anew with MiXCR; each CDR3 protein has one entry. The sample lists fewer than 450,000 distinct CDR3 sequences; roughly a quarter were seen once. The sample consisted of peripheral blood mononuclear cells (PBMCs), taken when the disease was refractory, from a patient treated with antithyroid drugs. These receptors were taken from a female donor with Graves disease.

This clonotype was observed at least ten times. This sequence joins TRBV20-1 and TRBJ1-1; 9 nucleotides line up with TRBD1. Germline V gene data show CDR1 as DFQATT and CDR2 as SNEGSKA (reference sequence). J gave up 3 bases and V 3 bases, and 2 bases lay outside the gene matches. This CDR3 region has 13 residues. In DNA, the CDR3 is TGCAGTGCTAGGGGGACAGGGTACACTGAAGCTTTCTTT. Protein product: CSARGTGYTEAFF.

This clonotype showed up many times. The junction differs from germline at one of its ends, possibly a read error. J is TRBJ2-7 and V is TRBV5-1, with D perhaps TRBD1 (6 bases). Germline V CDR1 and CDR2: SGHRS, YFSETQ. There are 13 residues in the CDR3. The CDR3 is CASSRQGPYEQYF. CDR3 in DNA: TGTGCCAGCAGTCGCCAGGGGCCTTACGAGCAGTACTTC.

There are a few counts of this clonotype. V gene TRBV7-9 combines with J gene TRBJ1-1; possible D gene TRBD1, 6 bases. V shed 5 bases and J shed 4 bases, with 20 bases lying between them. Germline V gene lookup returns CDR1 SEHNR and CDR2 FQNEAQ (reference sequence). CDR3 size: 16 residues. The CDR3 DNA follows: TGTGCCAGCAGCCCAACCGGGACACCGGGAGGCACTGAAGCTTTCTTT. Amino acids: CASSPTGTPGGTEAFF.

The chain couples TRBV9 to TRBJ1-1; 7 nucleotides match TRBD1. This CDR3 has 17 residues. V was clipped by 3 bases and J by 1 base; unmatched bases: 12. Germline-derived CDR1 and CDR2 are SGDLS and YYNGEE. The CDR3 sequence is CASSDPTANRGNTEAFF. The CDR3 DNA reads as TGTGCCAGCAGCGACCCAACAGCAAACAGGGGGAACACTGAAGCTTTCTTT.

Ten or more counts support this clonotype. J is TRBJ2-7 and V is TRBV7-9; D may be TRBD2 (5 bases). Per germline, CDR1 SEHNR and CDR2 FQNEAQ (reference sequence). The length of the CDR3 is 12 residues. The ends were cut back, 6 bases at V and 4 bases at J, with 10 bases in the middle. The DNA of the CDR3 is TGTGCCAGCAGTTGGACTGTTTACGAGCAGTACTTC. This translates into CASSWTVYEQYF.

V gene TRBV6-1 combines with J gene TRBJ2-7; weak D call: TRBD1 (6 bases). V lost 6 bases and J lost 3, with 18 bases in between. Per the germline V gene, CDR1 is MNHNS and CDR2 is SASEGT. There are 15 residues in the CDR3. The CDR3 DNA reads TGTGCCAGCAGGGAGCAGGGGTTAAGGAACTACGAGCAGTACTTC. It yields the protein CASREQGLRNYEQYF.

This chain joins TRBV12-3 or TRBV12-4 and TRBJ1-5, with 7 bases that match TRBD1. Trimming took 5 bases from V and 1 from J; bases not matched to a gene: 14. CDR3 length: 18 residues. The CDR3 is CASSPRQGLALSNQPQHF. The CDR3 nucleotides are TGTGCCAGCAGTCCCCGACAGGGCTTAGCTTTGAGCAATCAGCCCCAGCATTTT.

DNA of the CDR3: TGTGCCAGCTCACCCTTCCCGATAAAGGTCTCTGGGGCCAACGTCCTGACTTTC. Translation gives CASSPFPIKVSGANVLTF. V is TRBV18 and J is TRBJ2-6; D is undetermined. Germline V gene data show CDR1 as KGHSH and CDR2 as LQKENI. The CDR3 covers 18 residues. V lost 3 bases to trimming and J lost 0 bases, with 15 bases between them.

The chain couples TRBV6-1 to TRBJ1-5; D may be TRBD1 (6 bases). The CDR3 loop spans 14 amino acids. CDR1 and CDR2 (germline): MNHNS, SASEGT. Trimming pared 7 bases from V and 5 bases from J, leaving 15 bases between. The CDR3 loop reads CASNPRGAYQPQHF. The CDR3 DNA reads TGTGCCAGCAACCCCCGGGGGGCGTATCAGCCCCAGCATTTT.

The chain uses TRBV10-3 and TRBJ1-1; maybe TRBD1 (5 bases). The CDR3 extends over 12 amino acids. Trimming removed 9 bases at V and 1 base at J, with 9 bases between. The germline V gene has CDR1 ENHRY and CDR2 SYGVKD. CDR3 in DNA: TGTGCCATGGGACGGCCGAACACTGAAGCTTTCTTT. It encodes CAMGRPNTEAFF.

V is TRBV28 and J is TRBJ1-2; 11 bases are shared with TRBD1. V was clipped by 3 bases and J by 3 bases; unmatched bases: 6. The CDR3 runs to 16 residues. In germline, CDR1 is MDHEN, CDR2 SYDVKM. CDR3 sequence: CASSLGTGGGYYGYTF. The DNA for the CDR3 is TGTGCCAGCAGTTTGGGGACAGGGGGAGGGTACTATGGCTACACCTTC.

In this sample, this clonotype turned up many times. The gene calls are TRBV6-1 and TRBJ1-2, with no clear D. V was trimmed by 7 bases and J by 5 bases, leaving 11 bases between them. Germline V gene data show CDR1 as MNHNS and CDR2 as SASEGT. CDR3 length: 12 residues. CDR3 coding DNA: TGTGCCAGCACCCTGTCGGGGTATGGCTACACCTTC. Its protein product is CASTLSGYGYTF.

This clonotype was counted ten times or more. CDR3 in amino acids: CASRDKVGYGYTF. In DNA form, the CDR3 reads TGTGCCAGCAGGGATAAAGTGGGCTATGGCTACACCTTC. V gene TRBV6-1 combines with J gene TRBJ1-2; D gene unclear. This CDR3 spans 13 amino acids. V was trimmed by 6 bases and J by 4 bases, leaving 12 bases between them. Germline-derived CDR1 and CDR2 are MNHNS and SASEGT.

This clonotype was detected a few times. The chain is built from TRBV7-2 and TRBJ1-1; D uncertain. The germline gives CDR1 SGHTA, CDR2 FQGNSA. Trimming left V 3 bases short and J 6 bases short, with 8 bases between. CDR3 length: 12 residues. In nucleotides, the CDR3 is TGTGCCAGCAGCTTTAGAAACTCTGAAGCTTTCTTT. Its protein product is CASSFRNSEAFF.

At least ten counts were recorded for this clonotype. V gene TRBV9 combines with J gene TRBJ2-7; D gene ambiguous. Per the germline V gene, CDR1 is SGDLS and CDR2 is YYNGEE. V was trimmed by 0 bases and J by 4 bases, leaving 14 bases between them. The CDR3 loop spans 15 amino acids. The CDR3 bases are TGTGCCAGCAGCGTAGCTGCCGGGCTCGGGTACGAGCAGTACTTC. Translation: CASSVAAGLGYEQYF.

The gene calls are TRBV19 and TRBJ1-5, with a weak D call TRBD1 (6 bases). V lost 4 bases and J lost 3, with 10 bases in between. Germline values: CDR1 LNHDA, CDR2 SQIVND (reference sequence). The CDR3 covers 14 residues. The CDR3 nucleotides read TGTGCCAGTAGTACGGACAGCTCCAATCAGCCCCAGCATTTT. Residues: CASSTDSSNQPQHF.

A word on this clonotype: With a much larger clone just one base away, this may be a read error. The chain links TRBV11-2 to TRBJ2-1, with unresolved D. Trimming took 4 bases from V and 8 from J, leaving 15 bases between them. CDR3 length: 14 residues. Germline CDR1 and CDR2: SGHAT and FQNNGV. The CDR3 DNA reads as TGTGCCAGCAGCTCCCTCGGACCATACTATGAGCAGTTCTTC. It yields the protein CASSSLGPYYEQFF.

The genes are TRBV19 and TRBJ1-5, with unresolved D. The germline V gene has CDR1 LNHDA and CDR2 SQIVND (reference sequence). Trimming removed 10 bases from V and 0 bases from J, with 16 bases in between. CDR3 size: 15 residues. The CDR3 DNA follows: TGTGCCACCAACCGGGAGGTGAATAGCAATCAGCCCCAGCATTTT. As protein: CATNREVNSNQPQHF.

Many counts were recorded for this clonotype. CDR3 region: CSARIRGREETQYF. The CDR3 DNA sequence: TGCAGTGCTAGAATCCGGGGCCGGGAAGAGACCCAGTACTTC. The V gene is TRBV20-1, the J gene TRBJ2-5; the D gene could be TRBD1 or TRBD2 (5 bases each). Germline V lookup: CDR1 DFQATT, CDR2 SNEGSKA (reference sequence). Trimming took off 2 bases at V and 3 bases at J, with 13 bases between the two ends. The CDR3 is made up of 14 amino acids.

This clonotype was recorded a few times. The rearrangement joins TRBV16 to TRBJ1-5; D gene uncertain. Trimming took off 1 base at V and 6 bases at J, with 7 bases between the two ends. Per germline, CDR1 KGHSY and CDR2 FQNENV. This CDR3 has 13 residues. The CDR3 coding sequence is TGTGCCAGCAGCCAATTGTTGGGTCAGCCCCAGCATTTT. Protein sequence: CASSQLLGQPQHF.

At least ten counts were recorded for this clonotype. The chain links TRBV2 to TRBJ1-1; D gene ambiguous. This CDR3 is built from 14 residues. Trimming took 4 bases from V and 1 from J, leaving 10 bases between them. Germline-derived CDR1 and CDR2 are SNHLY and FYNNEI. The CDR3 spells CASSVLEGNTEAFF. CDR3 coding DNA: TGTGCCAGCAGTGTTCTTGAAGGGAACACTGAAGCTTTCTTT.

The rearrangement links TRBV15 to TRBJ1-1; a weak D match, TRBD1 (5 bases). Trimming left V 0 bases short and J 6 bases short, with 11 bases between. CDR3 length equals 14 residues. The germline gives CDR1 LNHNV, CDR2 YYDKDF (reference sequence). CDR3 bases: TGTGCCACCAGCAGAGATCGGGGGTTCTCTGAAGCTTTCTTT. Protein sequence: CATSRDRGFSEAFF.

This clonotype was seen at least ten times. The chain has TRBV9 and TRBJ2-5; TRBD1 agrees at 8 bases. The CDR3 contains 16 residues. With V trimmed by 1 base and J by 5 bases, 10 bases remained unmatched. Germline CDR1 and CDR2: SGDLS and YYNGEE. The CDR3, as DNA: TGTGCCAGCAGCGTACTCGGAGCAGGGGGCTACGAGACCCAGTACTTC. Residues: CASSVLGAGGYETQYF.

This clonotype was seen ten or more times. The chain recombines TRBV3-1 with TRBJ1-5; no firm D call. Germline CDR1 reads LGHDT; CDR2 reads YNNKEL (reference sequence). CDR3 length equals 14 residues. Trimming left V 1 base short and J 3 bases short, with 7 bases between. CDR3 nucleotide sequence: TGTGCCAGCAGCCAAGGCCAAGCCAATCAGCCCCAGCATTTT. Translating gives CASSQGQANQPQHF.

A few counts support this clonotype. The rearrangement links TRBV10-3 to TRBJ2-2, with 9 bases fitting TRBD2. The V segment lost 10 bases and the J segment 1 base; nucleotides outside the gene matches: 10. This CDR3 contains 16 residues. Germline assignment: CDR1 ENHRY and CDR2 SYGVKD. As DNA, the CDR3 is TGTGCCACGCGGGCTTTAGCGGGAGTGAACACCGGGGAGCTGTTTTTT. As protein: CATRALAGVNTGELFF.

For this clonotype: Since a much larger clone is just one base distant, this may be a read error. The chain combines TRBV7-2 with TRBJ1-1; D remains unclear. Germline CDR1 SGHTA, CDR2 FQGNSA. The CDR3 is 14 amino acids. CDR3 bases: TGTGCCAGCAGAACCGACCCCCCTGGCACTAAAGCTTTCTTT. It codes for CASRTDPPGTKAFF.